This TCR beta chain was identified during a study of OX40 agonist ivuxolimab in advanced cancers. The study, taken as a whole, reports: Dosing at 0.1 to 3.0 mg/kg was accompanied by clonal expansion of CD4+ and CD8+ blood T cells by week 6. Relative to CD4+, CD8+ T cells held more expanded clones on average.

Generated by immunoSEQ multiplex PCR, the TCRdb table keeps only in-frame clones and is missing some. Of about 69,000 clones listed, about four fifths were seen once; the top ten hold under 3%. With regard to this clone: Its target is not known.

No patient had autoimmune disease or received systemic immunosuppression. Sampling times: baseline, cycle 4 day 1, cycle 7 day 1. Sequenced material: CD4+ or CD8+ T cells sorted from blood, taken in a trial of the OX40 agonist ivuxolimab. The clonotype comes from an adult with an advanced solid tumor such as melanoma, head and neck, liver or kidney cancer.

The CDR3 region has the DNA TGTGCCAGCAGTGACCCCCACGGGACTAGCAGCCCAGATACGCAGTATTTT. The encoded protein is CASSDPHGTSSPDTQYF. J is TRBJ2-3 and V is TRBV6-1; 9 bases are a match to TRBD2. CDR3 length: 17 residues. V gave up 3 bases and J gave up 4 bases; unmatched junction bases: 11. Looked up from germline, CDR1 is MNHNS and CDR2 is SASEGT.